This T cell receptor (beta chain) originates from a study of blood T cell repertoires in COVID-19. At the level of the study: Sites in the United States, Italy and Spain provided acute and convalescent COVID-19 samples. T cells, B-cell-depleted T cells, or PBMCs supplied cDNA or gDNA.

In the source study's methods: Amplified reference gene primers provided the basis for estimating nucleated cell counts. Only in-frame clones appear in the TCRdb table, and some are missing; sequencing was by immunoSEQ multiplex PCR. For V, J and clone size, that table is used; D and trimming come from the DNA. The sample has approximately 200,000 clones, over 75% seen once. V was pared by 5 bases and J by 7 bases, with 19 bases of the junction left unmatched. CDR1 SGHTA and CDR2 FQGTGA come from the germline V gene. The CDR3 loop spans 18 amino acids. Each participant's cohort was designated according to participant-reported clinical history.

This chain uses TRBV7-3 with TRBJ1-2; 10 nucleotides match TRBD1. The receptor was derived from a woman aged 18-29 years in a cohort exposed to, infected with or recovered from COVID-19 (not recorded which). The sample comprised PBMCs or T cells enriched from blood (not recorded which). DNA of the CDR3: TGTGCCAGCAGCCCCACCGGGACAGGGGCCCCTTGGAGTTCTGGCTACACCTTC. Translation gives CASSPTGTGAPWSSGYTF. The full variable domain, completed using reference TRBV7-3 and TRBJ1-2, is GAGVSQTPSNKVTEKGKYVELRCDPISGHTALYWYRQSLGQGPEFLIYFQGTGAADDSGLPNDRFFAVRPEGSVSTLKIQRTERGDSAVYLCASSPTGTGAPWSSGYTFGSGTRLTVV.